A single sample gave rise to the 24 T cell receptor beta chains below, sequenced in a study of T cell clones after liver transplantation. Data came from immunoSEQ multiplex PCR; TCRdb stores just in-frame clones and leaves some out. The sample gives tens of thousands of clones, around four fifths of which show up once; 2.1% is in the top ten. Sequencing used CD4+ T cells from blood, obtained about 50 months after liver transplant. The receptors were gathered from a human patient who received a liver transplant. Some T cells may be the graft donor's.

This chain uses TRBV5-1 with TRBJ1-1; tentatively, D is TRBD1 (5 bases). V lost 7 bases, J lost 1 base, and 11 bases lay in between. The CDR3 loop spans 13 amino acids. Germline-derived CDR1 and CDR2 are SGHRS and YFSETQ. Here the CDR3 DNA reads TGCGCCAGCCTCCAGGGACCGAACACTGAAGCTTTCTTT. Translation gives CASLQGPNTEAFF.

This clone was picked up a small number of times. The junction shows a germline mismatch at one end, possibly a read error. The chain uses TRBV11-2 and TRBJ2-7; D gene unclear. CDR3 length: 13 amino acids. Germline V gene data show CDR1 as SGHAT and CDR2 as FQNNGV. The CDR3 reads CASSLDRSSEQYF. DNA of the CDR3: TGTGCCAGCAGCTTAGATCGATCCTCCGAGCAGTACTTC.

The chain uses TRBV29-1 and TRBJ1-2; D remains unclear. Per germline, CDR1 SQVTM and CDR2 ANQGSEA. The CDR3 sequence is 13 residues long. Trimming shortened V by 8 bases and J by 5 bases, and 18 bases separated the two germline ends. CDR3 coding DNA: TGCAGCACCCGTGAGGGCGACTCATATGGCTACACCTTC. This gives the protein CSTREGDSYGYTF. Full variable domain (remainder filled in from reference TRBV29-1 and TRBJ1-2): SAVISQKPSRDICQRGTSLTIQCQVDSQVTMMFWYRQQPGQSLTLIATANQGSEATYESGFVIDKFPISRPNLTFSTLTVSNMSPEDSSIYLCSTREGDSYGYTFGSGTRLTVV.

V usage is TRBV29-1 and J usage is TRBJ1-1; maybe TRBD1 (5 bases). With 6 bases removed from V and 0 bases from J, the gap between germline ends came to 14 bases. The germline V gene has CDR1 SQVTM and CDR2 ANQGSEA. The CDR3 contains 14 residues. The CDR3 spells CSVSARVMNTEAFF. CDR3 sequence (DNA): TGCAGCGTCTCGGCCAGGGTAATGAACACTGAAGCTTTCTTT.

The chain joins TRBV6-5 to TRBJ2-3; TRBD2 matches at 8 bases. Unmatched junction bases numbered 6, after V lost 3 bases and J lost 1 base. There are 16 residues in the CDR3. CDR1 MNHEY and CDR2 SVGAGI come from the germline V gene. This CDR3 is CASSYRRGAGTDTQYF. The CDR3 DNA reads TGTGCCAGCAGTTATCGGCGGGGGGCTGGCACAGATACGCAGTATTTT.

This chain uses TRBV5-6 with TRBJ2-3; D unresolved. This CDR3 is 12 amino acids long. V lost 1 base and J 10 bases, leaving 10 bases between the germline ends. CDR1 is SGHDT, CDR2 YYEEEE, per germline. Here the CDR3 reads CASSLRHPAQYF. CDR3 nucleotide sequence: TGTGCCAGCAGCTTGAGGCATCCCGCGCAGTATTTT.

DNA of the CDR3: TGTGCCAGCAGCTTGGGACAGGGGCCAAACACCATATATTTT. Translating it yields CASSLGQGPNTIYF. V gene TRBV5-6 combines with J gene TRBJ1-3, with 8 bases that match TRBD1. V gave up 0 bases and J gave up 6 bases; unmatched junction bases: 2. The length of the CDR3 is 14 residues. The germline CDR1 and CDR2 sequences are SGHDT and YYEEEE.

This chain links TRBV5-4 with TRBJ2-5; D uncertain. There are 12 residues in the CDR3. Trimming removed 2 bases from V and 3 bases from J, with 5 bases in between. Germline V gives CDR1 SGHNT, CDR2 YYREEE (reference sequence). CDR3 protein: CASSFWEETQYF. CDR3 nucleotide sequence: TGTGCCAGCAGCTTTTGGGAAGAGACCCAGTACTTC.

This sequence joins TRBV30 and TRBJ1-1; D uncertain. This CDR3 has 14 amino acids. The germline gives CDR1 GTSNPN, CDR2 SVGIG (reference sequence). The ends were cut back, 4 bases at V and 0 bases at J, with 12 bases in the middle. The CDR3 is CAWTSGGVNTEAFF. The CDR3 DNA reads TGTGCCTGGACCTCCGGTGGGGTGAACACTGAAGCTTTCTTT.

V gene TRBV6-1 combines with J gene TRBJ2-5; D is possibly TRBD2 (6 bases). V was pared by 2 bases and J by 5 bases, with 9 bases between. The CDR3 contains 13 residues. The V gene's germline CDR1 is MNHNS and CDR2 SASEGT. The CDR3, as DNA: TGTGCCAGCAGTGAAATACGGGGGGAGACCCAGTACTTC. Translating gives CASSEIRGETQYF.

V usage is TRBV27 and J usage is TRBJ2-5; D is perhaps TRBD1 (6 bases). V lost 4 bases and J lost 2, with 11 bases in between. The germline CDR1 and CDR2 sequences are MNHEY and SMNVEV (reference sequence). The CDR3 contains 14 residues. CDR3 sequence (DNA): TGTGCCAGCAGTTCCCTAGGACAGCAAGAGACCCAGTACTTC. Its translation: CASSSLGQQETQYF.

The chain joins TRBV6-4 to TRBJ2-2; D assignment may be TRBD1 or TRBD2 (7 bases each). Germline values: CDR1 MRHNA, CDR2 SNTAGT. With 10 bases removed from V and 5 bases from J, the gap between germline ends came to 20 bases. This CDR3 region has 15 residues. The CDR3 loop is CATTSRGGGTGELFF. The CDR3 DNA follows: TGTGCCACCACGTCCAGGGGGGGAGGAACCGGGGAGCTGTTTTTT.

This chain connects TRBV6-5 to TRBJ2-7, with TRBD1 matching 9 bases. This CDR3 spans 13 amino acids. Germline CDR1 reads MNHEY; CDR2 reads SVGAGI. V lost 8 bases, J lost 13 bases, and 15 bases stayed unmatched. The chain's CDR3 is CASPQSRTGDIYF. For the CDR3, the DNA is TGTGCCAGCCCCCAATCCAGGACAGGGGACATCTACTTC.

This chain uses TRBV19 with TRBJ1-5, with D uncertain. The CDR3 runs to 16 residues. V was pared by 6 bases and J by 7 bases, with 22 bases between. The V gene's germline CDR1 is LNHDA and CDR2 SQIVND (reference sequence). CDR3: CASRRQSTLTEQPQHF. CDR3 nucleotides: TGTGCCAGTAGGCGCCAAAGCACCTTGACGGAGCAGCCCCAGCATTTT.

The chain is built from TRBV15 and TRBJ2-2; D not certain. The germline CDR1 and CDR2 sequences are LNHNV and YYDKDF (reference sequence). V gave up 3 bases and J gave up 4 bases, with 3 bases separating them. The CDR3 length is 12 residues. CDR3 loop: CATSRLTGELFF. In DNA form, the CDR3 reads TGTGCCACCAGCAGGCTCACCGGGGAGCTGTTTTTT. The full variable domain, with the rest looked up from reference TRBV15 and TRBJ2-2, is DAMVIQNPRYQVTQFGKPVTLSCSQTLNHNVMYWYQQKSSQAPKLLFHYYDKDFNNEADTPDNFQSRRPNTSFCFLDIRSPGLGDTAMYLCATSRLTGELFFGEGSRLTVL.

The chain employs TRBV4-2 and TRBJ2-7; D unclear. The CDR3 extends over 14 amino acids. V was cut by 2 bases and J by 3 bases, with 11 bases left in between. Germline-derived CDR1 and CDR2 are LGHNA and YNFKEQ. The CDR3 loop is CASSQQEDHYEQYF. The DNA of the CDR3 is TGTGCCAGCAGCCAACAAGAGGACCACTACGAGCAGTACTTC.

This chain connects TRBV11-2 to TRBJ2-1; D ambiguous. V was shortened by 2 bases and J by 5 bases, with 7 bases between the two germline ends. The CDR3 is made up of 13 amino acids. Looked up from germline, CDR1 is SGHAT and CDR2 is FQNNGV. The CDR3: CASSLSLNNEQFF. As DNA, the CDR3 is TGTGCCAGCAGCTTATCGCTAAACAATGAGCAGTTCTTC.

The CDR3 sequence: CAIRTGKGELFF. CDR3 nucleotide sequence: TGTGCCATCAGGACAGGGAAAGGGGAGCTGTTTTTT. The chain carries TRBV10-3 and TRBJ2-2; the match to TRBD1 covers 7 bases. J lost 8 bases, V lost 6 bases, and 3 bases had no gene match. The CDR3 has 12 residues. Germline CDR1 reads ENHRY; CDR2 reads SYGVKD.

The V call is TRBV6-6, the J call TRBJ2-5; D is undetermined. V lost 6 bases, J lost 5 bases, and 7 bases lay in between. Germline CDR1 is MNHNY and CDR2 is SVGAGI (reference sequence). This CDR3 is built from 11 residues. CDR3 sequence (DNA): TGTGCCAGCAGCCTGGAGGAGACCCAGTACTTC. This encodes CASSLEETQYF.

The chain recombines TRBV7-2 with TRBJ1-5; D not resolved. Germline V gives CDR1 SGHTA, CDR2 FQGNSA. Trimming removed 5 bases from V and 2 bases from J, with 7 bases in between. The CDR3 has 13 amino acids. This CDR3 is CASSRTGNQPQHF. The CDR3 region has the DNA TGTGCCAGCAGCCGGACGGGCAATCAGCCCCAGCATTTT. The full variable domain, rest sourced from reference TRBV7-2 and TRBJ1-5, is GAGVSQSPSNKVTEKGKDVELRCDPISGHTALYWYRQSLGQGLEFLIYFQGNSAPDKSGLPSDRFSAERTGGSVSTLTIQRTQQEDSAVYLCASSRTGNQPQHFGDGTRLSIL.

This chain links TRBV7-2 with TRBJ1-1; tentative D call: TRBD1 (6 bases). The V gene lost 0 bases and the J gene lost 7 bases, with 21 bases spanning the gap. The CDR3 loop spans 17 amino acids. Germline V gene data show CDR1 as SGHTA and CDR2 as FQGNSA. The CDR3 DNA sequence: TGTGCCAGCAGCTTAGCTTCTCCACCGGGACATTGGGGTGAAGCTTTCTTT. The encoded protein is CASSLASPPGHWGEAFF.

This clone appeared once. The rearrangement uses TRBV11-2 and TRBJ2-7; D uncertain. V gave up 2 bases and J gave up 3 bases, with 8 bases separating them. Germline lookup yields CDR1 SGHAT and CDR2 FQNNGV. The CDR3 is 13 amino acids. In DNA, the CDR3 is TGTGCCAGCAGCTTAAGCACAAACTACGAGCAGTACTTC. It codes for CASSLSTNYEQYF.

This clone was detected a few times. The chain couples TRBV11-2 to TRBJ2-1; D perhaps matches TRBD2 (7 bases). CDR3 length: 15 residues. CDR1 is SGHAT, CDR2 FQNNGV, per germline. V was clipped by 4 bases and J by 9 bases, with 19 bases between them. CDR3 sequence reads: CASSSNRAGEGEQFF. The CDR3 nucleotides are TGTGCCAGCAGCTCGAACCGGGCAGGGGAGGGTGAGCAGTTCTTC.

The chain is built from TRBV19 and TRBJ1-5; TRBD1 is a possible D gene (5 bases). The CDR3 spans 14 residues. V lost 7 bases and J 4 bases, leaving 14 bases between the germline ends. Germline CDR1 LNHDA, CDR2 SQIVND (reference sequence). CDR3 amino acids: CASNERGGNQPQHF. DNA of the CDR3: TGTGCCAGTAACGAGAGGGGAGGTAATCAGCCCCAGCATTTT. Variable domain in full (rest from reference TRBV19 and TRBJ1-5): DGGITQSPKYLFRKEGQNVTLSCEQNLNHDAMYWYRQDPGQGLRLIYYSQIVNDFQKGDIAEGYSVSREKKESFPLTVTSAQKNPTAFYLCASNERGGNQPQHFGDGTRLSIL.